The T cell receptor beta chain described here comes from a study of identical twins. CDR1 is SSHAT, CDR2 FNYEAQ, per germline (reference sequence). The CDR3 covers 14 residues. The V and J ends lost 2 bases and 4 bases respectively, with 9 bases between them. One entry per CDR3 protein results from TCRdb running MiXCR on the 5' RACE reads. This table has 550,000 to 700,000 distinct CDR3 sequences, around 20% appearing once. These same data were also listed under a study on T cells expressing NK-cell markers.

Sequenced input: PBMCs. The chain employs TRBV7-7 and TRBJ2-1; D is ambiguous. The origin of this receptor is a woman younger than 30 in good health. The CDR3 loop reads CASSLRPAYNEQFF. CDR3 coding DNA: TGTGCCAGCAGCTTACGGCCAGCTTACAATGAGCAGTTCTTC.